This T cell receptor (beta chain) stems from a study of blood T cell repertoires in COVID-19. Across the whole study: Acute and convalescent COVID-19 samples came from the United States, Italy and Spain.

Original processing methods: The authors estimated nucleated cell counts from reference gene primer amplification. Clones were read by immunoSEQ multiplex PCR, and TCRdb kept only the in-frame ones, dropping some. V, J and clone size reflect that table, while D and trimming were determined from the DNA. The repertoire consists of about 120,000 clones, with 71% occurring once and the leading ten covering 0.75% to 0.9%. Per the germline V gene, CDR1 is MGHRA and CDR2 is YSYEKL. The CDR3 runs 15 residues. V lost 1 base and J lost 0, with 6 bases in between. The TCR was taken from a human donor with acute or convalescent COVID-19. The donor label of this sample is uncertain. This chain links TRBV4-1 with TRBJ1-4; D not certain. The material sequenced was peripheral blood. This chain's CDR3 is CASSQVGATNEKLFF. CDR3 coding DNA: TGCGCCAGCAGCCAAGTGGGAGCAACTAATGAAAAACTGTTTTTT.